This T cell receptor (beta chain) was sequenced during a study of T cell responses to AZD1222 COVID-19 vaccine. TCRdb's copy holds only in-frame clones and misses some; the assay was immunoSEQ multiplex PCR. Among about 110,000 clones, around 92% were seen once, and the ten largest hold under 9.5%. As concerns this clone: Antigen specificity is unknown.

Overall study findings and caveats: Baseline seropositivity characterized only 5 or 6 AZD1222 recipients. Females outnumbered males among donors, who were mostly white British; clonal diversity was possibly underestimated.

Second-dose groups at about 4 or about 12 weeks were pooled. Between the trimmed V and J ends, which lost 2 bases and 8 bases, there was a span of 15 bases. Germline loops: CDR1 MNHEY, CDR2 SVGEGT. The length of the CDR3 is 14 residues. This clonotype originated in an adult who received the AZD1222 COVID-19 vaccine. V is TRBV6-2 or TRBV6-3 and J is TRBJ1-1; no firm D call. The specimen comprised peripheral blood, sampled 28 days after the second AZD1222 dose. The CDR3 DNA follows: TGTGCCAGCAGTTACACACCAGTATCTAACGAAGCTTTCTTT. Its protein product is CASSYTPVSNEAFF.